This T cell receptor (beta chain) was captured by sequencing in a study of blood T cells in healthy people across ages. CDR1 is DFQATT, CDR2 SNEGSKA, per germline (reference sequence). This CDR3 has 13 residues. V was pared by 6 bases and J by 0 bases, with 11 bases between. Through a sample-barcoded 5' primer and a J-beta primer mix, a second PCR was run for 7 to 11 cycles. One entry per CDR3 protein results from TCRdb running MiXCR on the 5' RACE reads. Of about 800,000 distinct CDR3 sequences in the sample, around 25% were seen once. This clonotype was found a few times. A minimum of 7 million PBMCs was isolated per sample. Total RNA was isolated from each sample in quantities of at least 5.5 micrograms. These records were also assigned to another study, of T cells of mothers and their children. According to that study: From each mother came over 9 million TCR beta CDR3 reads, and from each child came about 3 million.

The sequence was obtained from a boy between 10 and 17 years old in good health. The rearrangement joins TRBV20-1 to TRBJ1-1, with D perhaps matching TRBD1 (6 bases). Sequenced material: blood. The CDR3 here is CSAQGHMNTEAFF. Written as DNA, the CDR3 is TGCAGTGCCCAGGGGCATATGAACACTGAAGCTTTCTTT.